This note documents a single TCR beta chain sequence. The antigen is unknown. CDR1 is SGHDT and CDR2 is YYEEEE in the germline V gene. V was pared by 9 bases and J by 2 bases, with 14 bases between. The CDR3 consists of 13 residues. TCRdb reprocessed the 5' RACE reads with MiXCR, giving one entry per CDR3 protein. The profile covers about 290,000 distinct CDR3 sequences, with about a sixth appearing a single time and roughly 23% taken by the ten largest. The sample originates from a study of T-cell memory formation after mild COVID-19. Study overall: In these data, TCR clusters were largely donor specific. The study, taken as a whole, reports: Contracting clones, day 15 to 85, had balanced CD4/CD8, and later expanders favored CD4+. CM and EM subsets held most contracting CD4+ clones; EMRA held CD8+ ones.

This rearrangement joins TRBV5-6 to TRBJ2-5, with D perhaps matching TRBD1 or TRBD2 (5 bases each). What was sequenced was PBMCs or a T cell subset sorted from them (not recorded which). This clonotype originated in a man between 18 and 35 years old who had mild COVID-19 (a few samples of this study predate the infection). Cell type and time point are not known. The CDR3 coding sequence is TGTGCCACCAGGGCTGCGGGTCAAGAGACCCAGTACTTC. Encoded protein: CATRAAGQETQYF.